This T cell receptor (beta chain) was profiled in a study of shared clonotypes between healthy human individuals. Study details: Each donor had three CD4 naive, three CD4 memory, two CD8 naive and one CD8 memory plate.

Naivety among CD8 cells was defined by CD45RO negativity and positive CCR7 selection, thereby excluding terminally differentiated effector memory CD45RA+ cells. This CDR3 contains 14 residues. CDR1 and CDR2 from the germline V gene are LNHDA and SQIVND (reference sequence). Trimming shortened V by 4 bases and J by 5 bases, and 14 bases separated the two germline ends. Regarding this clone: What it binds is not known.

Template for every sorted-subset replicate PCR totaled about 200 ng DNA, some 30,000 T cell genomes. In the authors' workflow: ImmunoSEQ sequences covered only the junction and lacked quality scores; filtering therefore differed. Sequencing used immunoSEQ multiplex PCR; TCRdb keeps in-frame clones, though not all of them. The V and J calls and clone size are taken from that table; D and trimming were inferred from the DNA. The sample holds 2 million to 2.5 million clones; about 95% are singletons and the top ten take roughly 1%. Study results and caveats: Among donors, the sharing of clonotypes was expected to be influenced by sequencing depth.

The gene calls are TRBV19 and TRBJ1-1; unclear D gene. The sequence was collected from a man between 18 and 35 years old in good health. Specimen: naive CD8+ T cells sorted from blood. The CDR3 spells CASSTPPGGTEAFF. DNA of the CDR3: TGTGCCAGTAGTACGCCCCCGGGTGGGACTGAAGCTTTCTTT.